This T cell receptor beta chain was observed in a study of T cells in Graves' hyperthyroidism and ophthalmopathy. This clonotype was counted ten times or more. The CDR3 has 15 residues. CDR1 MDHEN and CDR2 SYDVKM come from the germline V gene. V was pared by 3 bases and J by 3 bases, with 14 bases between. Amplification of TCR beta CDR3 regions was performed using RNA transcripts as template. A set of HTBI primers served as the primers for a first-round RT-PCR of the TCR CDR3. MiXCR, applied by TCRdb to the multiplex PCR reads, yields one record per CDR3 protein. The table records under 400,000 distinct CDR3 sequences, less than 15% of them present only once.

Sequencing was done on a sample of blood. The chain uses TRBV28 and TRBJ1-1; D call uncertain. This sequence originates from a woman between 18 and 29 years old with Graves' hyperthyroidism. The CDR3 region is CASSFWSERDTEAFF. As DNA, the CDR3 is TGTGCCAGCAGTTTCTGGAGCGAGAGGGACACTGAAGCTTTCTTT.